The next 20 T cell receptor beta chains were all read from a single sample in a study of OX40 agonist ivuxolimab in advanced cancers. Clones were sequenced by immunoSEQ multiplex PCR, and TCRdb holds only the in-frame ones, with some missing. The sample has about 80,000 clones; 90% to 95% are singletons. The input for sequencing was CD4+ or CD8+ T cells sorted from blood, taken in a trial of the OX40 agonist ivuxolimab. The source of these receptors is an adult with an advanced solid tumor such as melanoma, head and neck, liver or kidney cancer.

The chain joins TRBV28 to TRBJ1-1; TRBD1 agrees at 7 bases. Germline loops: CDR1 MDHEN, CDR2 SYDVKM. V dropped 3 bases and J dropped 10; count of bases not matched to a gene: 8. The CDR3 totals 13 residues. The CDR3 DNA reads TGTGCCAGCAGTTTTCAGGGGGGCGTGGGAGCTTTCTTT. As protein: CASSFQGGVGAFF.

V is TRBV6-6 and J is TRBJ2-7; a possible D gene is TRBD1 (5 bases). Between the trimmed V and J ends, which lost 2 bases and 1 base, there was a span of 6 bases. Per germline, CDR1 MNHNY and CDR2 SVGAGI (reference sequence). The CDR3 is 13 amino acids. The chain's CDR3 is CASSYDRSYEQYF. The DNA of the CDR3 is TGTGCCAGCAGTTACGACAGATCCTACGAGCAGTACTTC.

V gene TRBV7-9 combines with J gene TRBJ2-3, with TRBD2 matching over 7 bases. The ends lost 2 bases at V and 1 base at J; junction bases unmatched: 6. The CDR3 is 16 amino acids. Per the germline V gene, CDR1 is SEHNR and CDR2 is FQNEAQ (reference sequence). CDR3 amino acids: CASSLRAGRGTDTQYF. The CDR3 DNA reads TGTGCCAGCAGCTTACGAGCGGGGAGGGGCACAGATACGCAGTATTTT.

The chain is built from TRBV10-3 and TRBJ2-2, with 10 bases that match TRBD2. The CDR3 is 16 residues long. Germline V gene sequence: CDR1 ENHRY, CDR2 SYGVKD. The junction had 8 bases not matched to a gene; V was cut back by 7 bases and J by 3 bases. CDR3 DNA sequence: TGTGCCATCAATCAGCGGGAGGGCCGTGACACCGGGGAGCTGTTTTTT. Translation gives CAINQREGRDTGELFF.

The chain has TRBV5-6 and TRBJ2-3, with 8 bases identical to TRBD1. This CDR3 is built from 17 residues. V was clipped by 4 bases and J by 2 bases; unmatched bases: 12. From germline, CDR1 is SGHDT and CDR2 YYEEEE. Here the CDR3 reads CASSPTHRDRITDTQYF. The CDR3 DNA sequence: TGTGCCAGCAGCCCGACTCACAGGGACAGGATCACAGATACGCAGTATTTT.

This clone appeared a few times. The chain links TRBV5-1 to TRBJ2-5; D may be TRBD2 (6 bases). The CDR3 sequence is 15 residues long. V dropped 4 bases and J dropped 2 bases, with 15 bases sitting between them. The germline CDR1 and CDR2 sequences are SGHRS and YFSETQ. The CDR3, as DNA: TGCGCCAGCAGCCCAAACGGGAGAGGGCAAGAGACCCAGTACTTC. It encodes CASSPNGRGQETQYF. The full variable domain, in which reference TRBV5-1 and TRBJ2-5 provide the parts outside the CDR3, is KAGVTQTPRYLIKTRGQQVTLSCSPISGHRSVSWYQQTPGQGLQFLFEYFSETQRNKGNFPGRFSGRQFSNSRSEMNVSTLELGDSALYLCASSPNGRGQETQYFGPGTRLLVL.

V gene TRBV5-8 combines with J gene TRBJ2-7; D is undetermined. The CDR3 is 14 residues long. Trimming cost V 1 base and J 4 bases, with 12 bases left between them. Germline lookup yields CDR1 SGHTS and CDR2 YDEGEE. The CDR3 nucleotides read TGTGCCAGCAGCTTGATCCGGGTCTCGTACGAGCAGTACTTC. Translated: CASSLIRVSYEQYF.

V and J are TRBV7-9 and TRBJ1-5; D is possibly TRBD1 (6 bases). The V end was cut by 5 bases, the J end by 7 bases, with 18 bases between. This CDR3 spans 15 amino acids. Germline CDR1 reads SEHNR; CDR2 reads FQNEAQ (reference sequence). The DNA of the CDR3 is TGTGCCAGCAGCCCCCAGGACGGCAGGGGCCAGCCCCAGCATTTT. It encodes CASSPQDGRGQPQHF.

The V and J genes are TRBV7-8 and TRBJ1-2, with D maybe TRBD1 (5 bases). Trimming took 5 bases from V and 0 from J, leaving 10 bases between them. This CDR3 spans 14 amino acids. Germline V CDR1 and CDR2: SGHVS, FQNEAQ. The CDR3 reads CASSRSTANYGYTF. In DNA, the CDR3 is TGTGCCAGCAGCAGATCGACAGCTAACTATGGCTACACCTTC.

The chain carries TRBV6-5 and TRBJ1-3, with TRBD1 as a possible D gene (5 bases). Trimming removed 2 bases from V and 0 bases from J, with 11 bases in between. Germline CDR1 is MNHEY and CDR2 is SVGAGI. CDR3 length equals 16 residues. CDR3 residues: CASSYRGGVSGNTIYF. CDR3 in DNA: TGTGCCAGCAGTTACAGGGGAGGGGTCTCTGGAAACACCATATATTTT.

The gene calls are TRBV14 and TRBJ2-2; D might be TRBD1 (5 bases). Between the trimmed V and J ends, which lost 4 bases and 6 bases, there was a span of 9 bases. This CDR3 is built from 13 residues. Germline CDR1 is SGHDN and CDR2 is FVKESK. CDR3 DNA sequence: TGTGCCAGCAGCCGACAGCTCGCCGGGGAGCTGTTTTTT. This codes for CASSRQLAGELFF.

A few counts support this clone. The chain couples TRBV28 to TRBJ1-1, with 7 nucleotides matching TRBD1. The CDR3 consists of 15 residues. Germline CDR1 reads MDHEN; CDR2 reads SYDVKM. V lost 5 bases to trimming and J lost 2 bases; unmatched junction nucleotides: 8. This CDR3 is CASSQGGAGNTEAFF. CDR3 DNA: TGTGCCAGCAGTCAAGGGGGCGCAGGAAACACTGAAGCTTTCTTT.

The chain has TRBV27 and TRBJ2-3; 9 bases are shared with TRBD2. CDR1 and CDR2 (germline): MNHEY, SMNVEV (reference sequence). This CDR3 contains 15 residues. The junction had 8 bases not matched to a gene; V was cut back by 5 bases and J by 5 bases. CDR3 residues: CASSRGRAGQDTQYF. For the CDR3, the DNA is TGTGCCAGCAGTCGCGGGAGGGCCGGGCAAGATACGCAGTATTTT.

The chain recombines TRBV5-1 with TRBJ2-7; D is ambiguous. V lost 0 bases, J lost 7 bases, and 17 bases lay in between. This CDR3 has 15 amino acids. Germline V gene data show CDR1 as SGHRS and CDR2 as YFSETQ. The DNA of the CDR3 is TGCGCCAGCAGCTTGGAGGCAGTGGGCGTGGGGGAGCAGTACTTC. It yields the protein CASSLEAVGVGEQYF. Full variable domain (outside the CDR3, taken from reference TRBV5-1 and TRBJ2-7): KAGVTQTPRYLIKTRGQQVTLSCSPISGHRSVSWYQQTPGQGLQFLFEYFSETQRNKGNFPGRFSGRQFSNSRSEMNVSTLELGDSALYLCASSLEAVGVGEQYFGPGTRLTVT.

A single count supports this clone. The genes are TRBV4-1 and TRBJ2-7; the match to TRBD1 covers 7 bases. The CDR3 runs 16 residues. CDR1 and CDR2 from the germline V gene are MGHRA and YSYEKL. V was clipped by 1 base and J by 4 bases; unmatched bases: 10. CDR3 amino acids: CASSQAQGQKIYEQYF. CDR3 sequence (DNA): TGCGCCAGCAGCCAAGCCCAGGGACAGAAGATTTACGAGCAGTACTTC.

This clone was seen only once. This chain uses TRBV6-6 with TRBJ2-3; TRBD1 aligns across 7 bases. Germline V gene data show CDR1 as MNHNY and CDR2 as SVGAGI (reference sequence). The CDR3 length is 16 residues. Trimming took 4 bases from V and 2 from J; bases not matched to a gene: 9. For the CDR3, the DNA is TGTGCCAGCAGTTTTGGCAGGGGGACACTCACAGATACGCAGTATTTT. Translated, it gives CASSFGRGTLTDTQYF.

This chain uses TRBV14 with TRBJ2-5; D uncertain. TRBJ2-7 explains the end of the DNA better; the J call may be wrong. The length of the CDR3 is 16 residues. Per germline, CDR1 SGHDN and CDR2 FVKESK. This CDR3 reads CASSRGQALPNDEQYF. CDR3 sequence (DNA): TGTGCCAGCAGCCGCGGCCAGGCACTCCCCAATGACGAGCAGTACTTC.

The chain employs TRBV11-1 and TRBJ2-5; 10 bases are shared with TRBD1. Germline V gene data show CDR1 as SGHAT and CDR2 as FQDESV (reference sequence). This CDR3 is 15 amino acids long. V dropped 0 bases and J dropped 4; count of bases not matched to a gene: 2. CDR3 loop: CASSLARTGGETQYF. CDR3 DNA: TGTGCCAGCAGCTTAGCCAGGACAGGGGGAGAGACCCAGTACTTC.

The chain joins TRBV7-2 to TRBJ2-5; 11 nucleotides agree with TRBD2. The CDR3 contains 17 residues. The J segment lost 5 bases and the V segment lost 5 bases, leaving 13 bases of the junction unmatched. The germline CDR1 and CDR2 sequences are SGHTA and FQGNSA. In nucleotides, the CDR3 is TGTGCCAGCAGCATCGGGACTAGCGGAAGGATGGGGGAGACCCAGTACTTC. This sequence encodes CASSIGTSGRMGETQYF.

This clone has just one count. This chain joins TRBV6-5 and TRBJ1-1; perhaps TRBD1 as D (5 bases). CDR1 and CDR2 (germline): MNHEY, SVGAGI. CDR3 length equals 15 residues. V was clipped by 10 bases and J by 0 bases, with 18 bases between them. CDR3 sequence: CATHPGGDVNTEAFF. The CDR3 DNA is TGTGCCACCCATCCCGGAGGGGACGTGAACACTGAAGCTTTCTTT.